The following is a T cell receptor beta chain sequence with its context. Its recognized antigen is unknown. Base-call qualities are not available, and no considerably larger clone is one nucleotide away. Collaborating institutions collected whole blood in K2EDTA tubes following their own protocols. For TCRbeta analysis, collaborators shipped samples in one of three forms: frozen whole blood, isolated PBMCs, or DNA extracted from either of those sample types. The immunoSEQ Assay, a bias-controlled multiplex PCR, was used to amplify TCRbeta CDR3 regions from genomic DNA. Per the source publication's procedure: The number of nucleated cells in each sample was estimated from the amplification of reference gene primers within the assay. To quantify the absolute abundance of each unique TCRbeta CDR3 rearrangement, sequence reads were collapsed and filtered. For each sample, productive Simpson clonality was calculated by taking the square root of Simpson's diversity index across productive rearrangements. Here the immuneACCESS table is served through TCRdb, limited to in-frame sequences with V and J called. Missing clones are a known gap in these copies; in checked studies unresolved V genes cover under half, and the rest lacks a known reason. The D gene and trimming were derived from the DNA, and the V and J assignments and clone size from that table. The sample yields fewer than 250,000 clones; around four fifths were counted once. The ten largest clones add up to 2.5% to 3% of the sample.

Reading the germline V gene gives CDR1 SQVTM and CDR2 ANQGSEA. The germline V and J ends show losses of 6 bases and 10 bases respectively, and no gene match explains 11 bases of the junction. The CDR3 starts with the cysteine, ends with the phenylalanine, and has 12 residues. The retained sequence is limited to the CDR3, 36 bases, with the frame set at the first base. This sample stems from a study of blood T cell repertoires in COVID-19 (dated by TCRdb to 2018 to 2021). Study-level background: The collaborator samples originated in the United States, Italy and Spain and spanned the acute and convalescent phases of COVID-19. The material from the prospective study consisted of cDNA or gDNA derived from T cells, B-cell-depleted T cells, or PBMCs. Deeply sampled blood TCRbeta repertoires from subjects exposed to, actively infected with, or recovered from COVID-19 were included in the dataset. The repertoires were released in a freely available public database meant as a resource for research on the immune response to SARS-CoV-2. The samples were drawn from the first 160 participants of the ongoing ImmuneRACE study and from 1,254 subjects provided by 6 global collaborators. Sample metadata almost always included a de-identified subject ID, COVID-19 status, age in years and sex. HLA class I and class II types, where available, came from metadata supplied by the sample provider rather than from assay-based typing. The paper's findings and limits, for the study overall: The amount of clinical and demographic metadata varied by source and participant and was provided uncurated.

The chain is encoded by TRBV29-1 joined to TRBJ1-2, and 7 junctional nucleotides match TRBD1. This sequence originates from a woman between 40 and 55 years old with active or convalescent COVID-19. The sample consisted of peripheral blood. The CDR3 protein sequence reads: CSVSIDRDDYTF. In nucleotide form, the sequence is TGCAGCGTCTCAATTGACAGGGACGACTACACCTTC.